This TCR beta chain was sequenced in a study of response to subunit inactivated influenza vaccine. Overall study findings and caveats: Only a handful of new T cells, the authors suggested, are recruited with each seasonal influenza vaccination.

TCRdb passed the RT-PCR reads through MiXCR, listing each CDR3 protein once. The repertoire holds about 480,000 distinct CDR3 sequences, with 10% to 15% as singletons. Note on this clonotype: The antigen is not known.

The J segment lost 7 bases and the V segment lost 6 bases, leaving 6 bases of the junction unmatched. The length of the CDR3 is 12 residues. This chain uses TRBV12-3 or TRBV12-4 with TRBJ2-7, with 7 bases aligning to TRBD1. Material: PBMCs from blood, obtained 45 days after vaccination. The origin of this receptor is a man aged 45-60 years who received an inactivated influenza vaccine. The CDR3 loop is CASRHRGREQYF. DNA of the CDR3: TGTGCCAGCAGACATAGGGGGCGAGAGCAGTACTTC.